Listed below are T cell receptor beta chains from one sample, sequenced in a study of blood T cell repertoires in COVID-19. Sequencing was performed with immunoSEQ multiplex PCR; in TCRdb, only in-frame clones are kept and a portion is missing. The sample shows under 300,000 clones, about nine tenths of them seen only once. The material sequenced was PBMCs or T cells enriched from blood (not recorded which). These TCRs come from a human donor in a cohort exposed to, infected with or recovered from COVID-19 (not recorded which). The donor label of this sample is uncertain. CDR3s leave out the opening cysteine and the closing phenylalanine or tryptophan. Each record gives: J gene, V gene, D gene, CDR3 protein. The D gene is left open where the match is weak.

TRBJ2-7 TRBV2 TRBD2 ASSEALRLAGDEQY
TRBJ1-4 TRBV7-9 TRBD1 ASSFEGGLKKLF
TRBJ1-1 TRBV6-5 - ASQGQLNTEAF
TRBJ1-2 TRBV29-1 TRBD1 SVAGTGTYT
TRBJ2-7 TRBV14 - ASSWSGSYEQY
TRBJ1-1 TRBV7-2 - ASSSRVSTGTEAF
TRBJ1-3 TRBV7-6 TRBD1 ASSLADPRQGAGNTIY
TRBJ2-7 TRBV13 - ASSFGRDTYEQY
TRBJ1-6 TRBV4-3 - ASSQGLSEDSPLH
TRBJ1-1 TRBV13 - ASSLRGTRSSAF
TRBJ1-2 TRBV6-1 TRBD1 ASSEDRAFYGYT
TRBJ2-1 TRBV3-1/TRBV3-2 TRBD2 ASSQVAGGTYNEQF
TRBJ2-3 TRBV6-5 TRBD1 ASSDRTGATDTQY
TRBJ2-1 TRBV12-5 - ASANRVTSYNEQF
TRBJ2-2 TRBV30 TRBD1 AWSARDRGYTGELF
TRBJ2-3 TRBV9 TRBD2 ASSPRTSGGPADTQY
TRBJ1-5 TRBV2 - ASRETEAYNQPQH
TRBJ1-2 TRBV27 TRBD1 ASSRQGFDGYT
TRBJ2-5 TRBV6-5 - ATPTWETQY
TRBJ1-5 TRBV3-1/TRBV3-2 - ASSQVRGRSYNQPQH
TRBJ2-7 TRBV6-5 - ASSYSSTGNEQY
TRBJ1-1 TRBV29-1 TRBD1 SVGQGWTEAF
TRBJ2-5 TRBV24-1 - ATSPRGGETQY
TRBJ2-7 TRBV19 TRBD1 ASSIHRWDRLPEQY
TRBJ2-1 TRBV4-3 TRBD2 ASSQELAGVTYNEQF
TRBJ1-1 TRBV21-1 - ASSKVAPPRDTEAF
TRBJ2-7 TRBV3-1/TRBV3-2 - ASSQDLGPLGQY
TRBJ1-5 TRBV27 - ASRDTGYGQPQH
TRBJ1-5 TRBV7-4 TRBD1 AFQQGPNDQPQH
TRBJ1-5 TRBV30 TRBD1 AWKGQFNQPQH
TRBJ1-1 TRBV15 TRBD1 ATSVERPDRVVSEAF
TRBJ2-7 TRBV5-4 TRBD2 ASSLARTSGGHYEQY
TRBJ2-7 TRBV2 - ASRGATSYEQY
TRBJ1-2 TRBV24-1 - ATSEAGSYGYT
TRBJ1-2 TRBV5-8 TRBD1 ASRRTGNYGYT
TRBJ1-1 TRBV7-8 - ASSLSGGRYMNTEAF
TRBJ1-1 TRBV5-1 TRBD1 ASSPRTGGTEAF
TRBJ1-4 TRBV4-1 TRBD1 ASSQGHRGKGEKLF
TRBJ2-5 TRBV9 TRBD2 ASSDGLAGFRETQY
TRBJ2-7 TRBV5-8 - ASSLAGRFHEQY
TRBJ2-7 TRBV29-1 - SVGLGVSGQGFYEQY
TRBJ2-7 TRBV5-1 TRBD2 ASREASGYEQY
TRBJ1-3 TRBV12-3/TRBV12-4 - ASSFHRDTIY
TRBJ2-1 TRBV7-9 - ASSLGAGSGVNEQF